The clone carrying this TCR beta chain has a handful of counts. This entry is derived from a study of T cell changes during pregnancy in multiple sclerosis. Produced via immunoSEQ multiplex PCR; TCRdb's table is partial and in-frame only. The sample gives more than 45,000 clones, roughly 90% of which show up once; approximately 0.69% is in the top ten. Germline V lookup: CDR1 SQVTM, CDR2 ANQGSEA. The CDR3 runs 13 residues. Losses at the gene ends were 6 bases for V and 5 bases for J; bases not matched to a gene: 6. The sequencing used CD4+ T cells from peripheral blood mononuclear cells, collected after pregnancy. The genes are TRBV29-1 and TRBJ1-1; 10 bases map to TRBD1. This receptor was obtained from a female donor with multiple sclerosis, enrolled in a pregnancy study. The CDR3 DNA is TGCAGCGTCTTCGACAGGGGGCTTACTGAAGCTTTCTTT. It is translated as CSVFDRGLTEAFF.